These 3 T cell receptor beta chains originate from one sample sequenced in a study. One entry per CDR3 protein, called by TCRdb with MiXCR from the RT-PCR reads. The table includes approximately 720,000 distinct CDR3 sequences, about 14% detected once. Sample: memory CD4+ T cells from blood. All receptors derive from a female donor in good health, serving as a healthy control.

This chain connects TRBV29-1 to TRBJ1-4, with TRBD1 as a possible D gene (6 bases). CDR1 is SQVTM, CDR2 ANQGSEA, per germline. The V gene lost 6 bases and the J gene lost 10 bases, with 21 bases spanning the gap. This CDR3 spans 14 amino acids. The CDR3 loop reads CSVGGQDATGKLFF. In DNA, the CDR3 is TGCAGCGTGGGGGGACAAGACGCAACGGGAAAACTGTTTTTT.

This clonotype has just a few counts. This chain links TRBV7-2 with TRBJ2-3; D may be TRBD2 (6 bases). V lost 8 bases and J lost 0, with 18 bases in between. The CDR3 runs to 16 residues. Germline V gene lookup returns CDR1 SGHTA and CDR2 FQGNSA. The CDR3: CASPLGGATSTDTQYF. CDR3 DNA sequence: TGTGCCAGCCCCTTGGGCGGGGCAACGAGCACAGATACGCAGTATTTT.

V is TRBV12-5 and J is TRBJ2-5, with D possibly matching TRBD2 (6 bases). Trimming shortened V by 6 bases and J by 1 base, and 9 bases separated the two germline ends. CDR3 size: 13 residues. CDR1 and CDR2 (germline): LGHNT, FRNRAP. The CDR3 DNA reads as TGTGCTAGTGGGAATAGCGGCCAAGAGACCCAGTACTTC. It is translated as CASGNSGQETQYF.